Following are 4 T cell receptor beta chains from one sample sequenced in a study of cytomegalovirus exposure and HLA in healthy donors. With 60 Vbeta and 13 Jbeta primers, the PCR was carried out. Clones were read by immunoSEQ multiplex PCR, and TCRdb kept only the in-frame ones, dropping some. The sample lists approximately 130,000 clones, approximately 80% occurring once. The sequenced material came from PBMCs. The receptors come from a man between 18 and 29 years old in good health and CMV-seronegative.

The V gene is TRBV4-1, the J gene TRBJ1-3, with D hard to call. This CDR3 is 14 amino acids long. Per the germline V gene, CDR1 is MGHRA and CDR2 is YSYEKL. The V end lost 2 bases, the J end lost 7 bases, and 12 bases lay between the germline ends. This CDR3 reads CASSQSQATNTIYF. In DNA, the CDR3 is TGCGCCAGCAGCCAATCCCAGGCCACGAACACCATATATTTT.

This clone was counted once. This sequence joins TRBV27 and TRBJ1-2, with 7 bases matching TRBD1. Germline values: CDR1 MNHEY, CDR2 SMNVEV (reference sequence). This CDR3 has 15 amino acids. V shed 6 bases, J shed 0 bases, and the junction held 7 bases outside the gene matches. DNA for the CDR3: TGTGCCAGCAGAACACAGGGGTTACCTAACTATGGCTACACCTTC. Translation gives CASRTQGLPNYGYTF.

CDR3 nucleotide sequence: TGTGCCAGCAGTTTATCGAGTAGCGGGGGGGTAAATACGCAGTATTTT. Encoded protein: CASSLSSSGGVNTQYF. The rearrangement joins TRBV27 to TRBJ2-3, with 11 bases that match TRBD2. Germline CDR1 reads MNHEY; CDR2 reads SMNVEV (reference sequence). V trimming: 0 bases; J trimming: 7 bases; junction bases outside the gene matches: 6. The CDR3 totals 16 residues.

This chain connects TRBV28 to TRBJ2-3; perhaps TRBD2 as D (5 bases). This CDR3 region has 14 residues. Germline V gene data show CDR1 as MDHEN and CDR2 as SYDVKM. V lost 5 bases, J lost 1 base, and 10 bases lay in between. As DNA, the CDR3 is TGTGCCAGCAGTACGCGGGCAGGCACAGATACGCAGTATTTT. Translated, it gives CASSTRAGTDTQYF.